What follows are 30 T cell receptor beta chains derived from one specimen sequenced in a study of post-analysis software for immune sequencing data. cDNA libraries of TCR beta carried unique molecular identifiers. TCRdb analysed the PCR reads with MiXCR anew, one entry per CDR3 protein. Of 650,000 to 850,000 distinct CDR3 sequences in the sample, under 70% were seen once. Findings and caveats of the study: Included in a set of roughly 5 TRBV segments more frequent in patients than controls were TRBV5-6, TRBV5-1 and TRBV20-1.

Their antigen targets remain unknown. Sequencing input: blood. Receptors originate from a girl between 5 and 17 years old with multiple sclerosis.

The chain couples TRBV29-1 to TRBJ2-5; 9 bases align to TRBD2. Trimming at V came to 4 bases and at J to 4 bases, leaving 4 bases not matched to a gene. The CDR3 is 13 amino acids. Germline CDR1 reads SQVTM; CDR2 reads ANQGSEA. The CDR3 loop reads CSVGSGLAETQYF. For the CDR3, the DNA is TGCAGCGTTGGGTCGGGACTAGCAGAGACCCAGTACTTC.

This clonotype was counted a few times. The genes are TRBV27 and TRBJ2-1; possibly TRBD2 for D (6 bases). The germline gives CDR1 MNHEY, CDR2 SMNVEV (reference sequence). V was pared by 2 bases and J by 7 bases, with 15 bases between. The CDR3 spans 15 residues. The CDR3, as DNA: TGTGCCAGCAGTTTAGGGTGGGGGGATAGAAATGAGCAGTTCTTC. Protein: CASSLGWGDRNEQFF.

There are a few counts of this clonotype. This chain links TRBV9 with TRBJ2-1; 8 nucleotides line up with TRBD2. Germline values: CDR1 SGDLS, CDR2 YYNGEE. The CDR3 loop spans 15 amino acids. Losses at the gene ends were 4 bases for V and 0 bases for J; bases not matched to a gene: 3. For the CDR3, the DNA is TGTGCCAGCAGCACTACTAGCGGCTCCTACAATGAGCAGTTCTTC. Encoded protein: CASSTTSGSYNEQFF.

This clonotype was seen a few times. The chain employs TRBV12-3 or TRBV12-4 and TRBJ2-3; either TRBD1 or TRBD2 may supply D (5 bases each). V dropped 10 bases and J dropped 2 bases, with 16 bases sitting between them. The CDR3 consists of 14 residues. CDR3 DNA sequence: TGTGCCACCTCGGCCGAGGGGTTCACAGATACGCAGTATTTT. Its translation: CATSAEGFTDTQYF.

This chain joins TRBV7-6 and TRBJ2-7, with D perhaps TRBD1 or TRBD2 (6 bases each). Germline V gene lookup returns CDR1 SGHVS and CDR2 FNYEAQ. This CDR3 is built from 15 residues. The ends were cut back, 5 bases at V and 0 bases at J, with 14 bases in the middle. The CDR3 DNA is TGTGCCAGCAGCATGCAGGGGACTGGCTCCTACGAGCAGTACTTC. Its protein product is CASSMQGTGSYEQYF. Looking up the rest from reference TRBV7-6 and TRBJ2-7 gives the full variable domain: GAGVSQSPRYKVTKRGQDVALRCDPISGHVSLYWYRQALGQGPEFLTYFNYEAQQDKSGLPNDRFSAERPEGSISTLTIQRTEQRDSAMYRCASSMQGTGSYEQYFGPGTRLTVT.

The genes are TRBV2 and TRBJ2-3; 10 positions agree with TRBD2. The CDR3 extends over 14 amino acids. Germline lookup yields CDR1 SNHLY and CDR2 FYNNEI. V dropped 8 bases and J dropped 3; count of bases not matched to a gene: 5. The CDR3 spells CASPGSGRTDTQYF. The DNA of the CDR3 is TGTGCCAGCCCGGGTAGCGGGAGGACAGATACGCAGTATTTT.

The sample holds a few counts of this clonotype. The chain joins TRBV5-1 to TRBJ2-7; 8 bases match TRBD2. V shed 4 bases and J 3 bases; nucleotides not matched to a gene: 6. Germline loops: CDR1 SGHRS, CDR2 YFSETQ. This CDR3 has 14 residues. Here the CDR3 reads CASSQTGTSYEQYF. The CDR3 bases are TGCGCCAGCAGCCAGACCGGGACTAGCTACGAGCAGTACTTC.

This clonotype was seen only once. The rearrangement uses TRBV29-1 and TRBJ2-5; 8 bases align to TRBD2. The CDR3 has 12 residues. The J segment lost 13 bases and the V segment lost 7 bases, leaving 14 bases of the junction unmatched. Germline V gene lookup returns CDR1 SQVTM and CDR2 ANQGSEA. The CDR3 DNA reads TGCAGCGCCGAACGGGAGGGGTGGAATCTGTACTTC. It yields the protein CSAEREGWNLYF.

Remarks on this clonotype: At one boundary the junction diverges from the germline segment, which might be a read error. The chain couples TRBV6-2 or TRBV6-3 to TRBJ2-3; D not resolved. The CDR3 is 15 amino acids. The V gene's germline CDR1 is MNHEY and CDR2 SVGEGT. The CDR3 is CAGSYGRPSTDTQYF. The CDR3 DNA reads TGTGCCGGCAGTTACGGGCGGCCTAGCACAGATACGCAGTATTTT.

Only a few counts were recorded for this clonotype. This sequence joins TRBV29-1 and TRBJ2-3, with D possibly being TRBD1 (6 bases). Trimming left V 6 bases short and J 0 bases short, with 7 bases between. The CDR3 runs 12 residues. Germline V gives CDR1 SQVTM, CDR2 ANQGSEA. The CDR3 reads CSVGQSTDTQYF. DNA of the CDR3: TGCAGCGTCGGACAGAGCACAGATACGCAGTATTTT.

The V call is TRBV27, the J call TRBJ1-2, with D perhaps TRBD1 (6 bases). The V gene lost 6 bases and the J gene lost 4 bases, with 18 bases spanning the gap. Germline CDR1 is MNHEY and CDR2 is SMNVEV (reference sequence). The CDR3 totals 15 residues. The CDR3 loop is CASSMTRGATYGYTF. DNA for the CDR3: TGTGCCAGCAGCATGACTAGGGGGGCTACCTATGGCTACACCTTC.

J is TRBJ2-7 and V is TRBV29-1; D might be TRBD1 (5 bases). This CDR3 is 14 amino acids long. V was cut by 4 bases and J by 0 bases, with 13 bases left in between. Germline V gives CDR1 SQVTM, CDR2 ANQGSEA. CDR3 bases: TGCAGCGTTGGAACGATGACAGTCTCCTACGAGCAGTACTTC. This sequence encodes CSVGTMTVSYEQYF.

The V call is TRBV7-9, the J call TRBJ2-4, with D perhaps matching TRBD2 (7 bases). The J call may be wrong; the DNA end is better matched by TRBJ2-7. This CDR3 has 16 amino acids. Germline assignment: CDR1 SEHNR and CDR2 FQNEAQ (reference sequence). The CDR3 sequence is CASSPPGGGVWYEQYF. As DNA, the CDR3 is TGTGCCAGCAGCCCGCCGGGGGGCGGGGTATGGTACGAGCAGTACTTC.

This chain uses TRBV4-1 with TRBJ2-5, with D tentatively TRBD1 (5 bases). The CDR3 is made up of 15 amino acids. Trimming pared 0 bases from V and 5 bases from J, leaving 13 bases between. Germline V gene sequence: CDR1 MGHRA, CDR2 YSYEKL. The CDR3 here is CASSQDQGYGETQYF. The DNA of the CDR3 is TGCGCCAGCAGCCAAGATCAGGGCTACGGGGAGACCCAGTACTTC.

This clonotype has more than one count but fewer than ten. This chain joins TRBV27 and TRBJ2-7, with TRBD2 matching 10 bases. There are 13 residues in the CDR3. J was trimmed by 5 bases and V by 6 bases; bases with no gene match: 4. CDR1 is MNHEY, CDR2 SMNVEV, per germline (reference sequence). The chain's CDR3 is CASRLAGWNEQYF. Here the CDR3 DNA reads TGTGCCAGCAGACTAGCGGGATGGAACGAGCAGTACTTC.

There are a few counts of this clonotype. The chain couples TRBV29-1 to TRBJ2-5; D perhaps matches TRBD1 (5 bases). The germline V and J ends were trimmed by 7 bases and 5 bases, with 14 bases remaining between them. CDR3 length: 12 residues. Germline V lookup: CDR1 SQVTM, CDR2 ANQGSEA. CDR3 DNA sequence: TGCAGCGGAGTCACGCCAGGGGAGACCCAGTACTTC. As protein: CSGVTPGETQYF.

CDR3 in amino acids: CASRKTGYDEKLFF. DNA of the CDR3: TGTGCCAGCAGGAAGACAGGGTACGATGAAAAACTGTTTTTT. The chain recombines TRBV2 with TRBJ1-4, with 7 bases that match TRBD1. Trimming removed 6 bases from V and 6 bases from J; junction bases left unmatched: 7. Germline values: CDR1 SNHLY, CDR2 FYNNEI. The CDR3 is 14 amino acids.

The V and J genes are TRBV5-1 and TRBJ2-4; 9 bases agree with TRBD1. The J call is uncertain, as TRBJ2-7 better fits the DNA end. The CDR3 totals 16 residues. CDR1 SGHRS and CDR2 YFSETQ come from the germline V gene. CDR3 sequence (DNA): TGCGCCAGCAGCTTGGAACCGGGACAGGGTCTTTACGAGCAGTACTTC. Encoded protein: CASSLEPGQGLYEQYF.

This clonotype has more than one count but fewer than ten. This chain joins TRBV6-1 and TRBJ2-4; D is perhaps TRBD2 (5 bases). Trimming took off 6 bases at V and 8 bases at J, with 17 bases between the two ends. Germline-derived CDR1 and CDR2 are MNHNS and SASEGT. The CDR3 contains 14 residues. The CDR3 nucleotides read TGTGCCAGCAGGGGAGACTCCCTCTTCTACATTCAGTACTTC. Translation gives CASRGDSLFYIQYF.

The chain joins TRBV6-5 to TRBJ2-5; weak D call: TRBD2 (6 bases). Trimming took off 6 bases at V and 4 bases at J, with 15 bases between the two ends. There are 14 residues in the CDR3. Germline V gives CDR1 MNHEY, CDR2 SVGAGI. The CDR3 loop reads CASRHLGGVETQYF. CDR3 bases: TGTGCCAGCAGGCATCTCGGAGGGGTAGAGACCCAGTACTTC.

This clonotype was counted a few times. V and J are TRBV12-5 and TRBJ2-5; 9 bases are shared with TRBD1. The CDR3 has 13 amino acids. From germline, CDR1 is LGHNT and CDR2 FRNRAP. The V gene end was trimmed by 1 base and the J gene end by 7 bases; junction bases not matched to a gene: 1. The CDR3 here is CASGLGDRVTQYF. CDR3 bases: TGTGCTAGTGGTTTGGGGGACAGGGTGACCCAGTACTTC.

This sequence joins TRBV7-3 and TRBJ1-2; D perhaps matches TRBD1 (5 bases). Germline lookup yields CDR1 SGHTA and CDR2 FQGTGA. The ends were cut back, 5 bases at V and 1 base at J, with 14 bases in the middle. CDR3 length: 15 residues. This chain's CDR3 is CASSPRGMSNYGYTF. The DNA for the CDR3 is TGTGCCAGCAGCCCCCGGGGGATGAGTAACTATGGCTACACCTTC.

This clonotype occurred a few times. The junction differs from germline at one of its ends, possibly a read error. The chain couples TRBV5-1 to TRBJ2-7, with 10 bases aligning to TRBD2. Per the germline V gene, CDR1 is SGHRS and CDR2 is YFSETQ. This CDR3 has 16 residues. CDR3 nucleotide sequence: TGCACCAGCAGCTTGAGCCCCGGGACTAGCGCTAGCGAGCAGTACTTC. Its protein is CTSSLSPGTSASEQYF.

In the case of this clonotype: The junction departs from the called germline gene at one end, perhaps through a read error. The CDR3 DNA sequence: TGTGCCAGCAGCCAAGGGTCGTCCCTAACCTACGACCAGTACTTC. It codes for CASSQGSSLTYDQYF. The chain couples TRBV7-9 to TRBJ2-7; D remains ambiguous. The germline CDR1 and CDR2 sequences are SEHNR and FQNEAQ (reference sequence). The CDR3 consists of 15 residues.

This chain links TRBV20-1 with TRBJ2-3, with TRBD1 as a possible D gene (5 bases). Germline assignment: CDR1 DFQATT and CDR2 SNEGSKA (reference sequence). The CDR3 sequence is 15 residues long. V dropped 4 bases and J dropped 2 bases, with 16 bases sitting between them. The CDR3 coding sequence is TGCAGTGCTACCGGACACCTACTCACCACAGATACGCAGTATTTT. Translating it yields CSATGHLLTTDTQYF.

This clonotype was picked up a small number of times. This chain links TRBV7-6 with TRBJ2-7; 14 bases line up with TRBD2. J was trimmed by 4 bases and V by 1 base; bases with no gene match: 6. The CDR3 sequence is 17 residues long. CDR1 SGHVS and CDR2 FNYEAQ come from the germline V gene. The CDR3, as DNA: TGTGCCAGCAGCTTAGAGGGACTAGCGGGAGCTAGGTACGAGCAGTACTTC. Translation gives CASSLEGLAGARYEQYF.

The rearrangement joins TRBV12-3 or TRBV12-4 to TRBJ1-2, with D possibly TRBD1 on 5 matching bases. The V end lost 6 bases, the J end lost 2 bases, and 19 bases lay between the germline ends. The CDR3 is 16 amino acids. The CDR3 DNA sequence: TGTGCCAGCAGCCCCGGGCAGGGTGGGGTGAACTATGGCTACACCTTC. Translating gives CASSPGQGGVNYGYTF.

The chain recombines TRBV20-1 with TRBJ2-5; 14 bases map to TRBD2. With the DNA end fitting TRBJ2-7 better, the J assignment may be wrong. This CDR3 spans 15 amino acids. Germline CDR1 DFQATT, CDR2 SNEGSKA (reference sequence). CDR3 protein: CSAFKTSGRAAEQYF. The CDR3 DNA follows: TGCAGTGCTTTTAAGACTAGCGGGAGGGCCGCCGAGCAGTACTTC.

This clonotype turned up a few times. The chain has TRBV10-3 and TRBJ2-5, with 7 bases identical to TRBD2. The DNA end is more similar to TRBJ2-7, so the J call may be wrong. This CDR3 comprises 15 residues. Germline V gives CDR1 ENHRY, CDR2 SYGVKD. CDR3 DNA: TGTGCCATCAGTGAGTCGCCCAGCGGGACCTACGAGCAGTACTTC. Residues: CAISESPSGTYEQYF.

CDR3 DNA: TGCAGCGTCGGCCAAAACCTTGGCTATGGCTACACCTTC. It translates to CSVGQNLGYGYTF. The chain recombines TRBV29-1 with TRBJ1-2; D gene unclear. The CDR3 is 13 amino acids. V lost 6 bases and J lost 4, with 15 bases in between. CDR1 is SQVTM, CDR2 ANQGSEA, per germline.